A selection of T cell receptor beta chains follows, all from one sample in a study of response to subunit inactivated influenza vaccine. TCRdb itself ran the RT-PCR reads through MiXCR, one entry per CDR3 protein. The sample consists of 800,000 to 1,000,000 distinct CDR3 sequences, approximately 21% of them appearing once. The sample consisted of PBMCs from blood, taken approximately 5 days after vaccination. The source of these receptors is a man aged 45-65 years who received an inactivated influenza vaccine. Both conserved end residues are part of each CDR3. Fields, in order: D gene, V gene, clone size, J gene, CDR3 DNA, CDR3 protein. A D gene is named only where the DNA matches it firmly. Clone size is not always given. Where it is, it says once, few, many or a class for expanded clones.

>TRBD1|TRBV5-1|few|TRBJ1-1
TGCGCCAGCAGCTTCCCCGGGACAGGTGGCACTGAAGCTTTCTTT
CASSFPGTGGTEAFF
>NA|TRBV9|NA|TRBJ1-6
TGTGCCAGCAGCGTAGGCCCGGGCTACGATTCACCCCTCCGCTTT
CASSVGPGYDSPLRF
>NA|TRBV6-1|few|TRBJ2-7
TGTGCCAGCACCCCCGGGGGTGATTACGAGCAGTACTTC
CASTPGGDYEQYF
>NA|TRBV7-9|NA|TRBJ2-7
TGTGCCAGCAGCCCGCGTCGGGGGAGGACCTACGAGCAGTACTTC
CASSPRRGRTYEQYF
>TRBD2|TRBV18|NA|TRBJ2-1
TGTGCCAGCTCACCAGGACTAGCGGGAGTGATTGAGCAGTTCTTC
CASSPGLAGVIEQFF
>TRBD1|TRBV20-1|NA|TRBJ2-1
TGCAGTGCTCAAACACCGGGACAGGGGGGTAATGAGCAGTTCTTC
CSAQTPGQGGNEQFF
>NA|TRBV7-8|NA|TRBJ2-3
TGTGCCAGCAGCTTAGTTCGGGAGCTAGATACGCAGTATTTT
CASSLVRELDTQYF
>NA|TRBV7-9|NA|TRBJ2-2
TGTGCCAGCAGCGCAAGCAGGGTTCTCCCCGGGGAGCTGTTTTTT
CASSASRVLPGELFF
>NA|TRBV27|few|TRBJ2-7
TGTGCCAGCAGTTCCCGAAGGGATCCTCCCGCCTACGAGCAGTACTTC
CASSSRRDPPAYEQYF
>NA|TRBV27|few|TRBJ2-5
TGTGCCAGCAGTTCTTGGGGGTCGGAGACCCAGTACTTC
CASSSWGSETQYF
>NA|TRBV29-1|few|TRBJ2-3
TGCAGCGTTGTGACAGCTGGGGGGCCGTCAGATACGCAGTATTTT
CSVVTAGGPSDTQYF
>TRBD1|TRBV12-3/TRBV12-4|NA|TRBJ2-7
TGTGCCAGCAGTATAACGCCGGGACAGGGAGACTACGAGCAGTACTTC
CASSITPGQGDYEQYF
>TRBD2|TRBV20-1|few|TRBJ2-1
TGCAGTGCTAGCACCTTACTAGCGGGAGGGCCCGGTGAGCAGTTCTTC
CSASTLLAGGPGEQFF
>TRBD2|TRBV10-3|many|TRBJ2-3
TGTGCCATCAGTCCGGGACTAGCACCAGATACGCAGTATTTT
CAISPGLAPDTQYF
>NA|TRBV3-1|few|TRBJ2-2
TGTGCCAGCAGCCAAGGGACATTAACCGGGGAGCTGTTTTTT
CASSQGTLTGELFF
>TRBD2|TRBV9|NA|TRBJ2-3
TGTGCCAGCAGCCCCGGGACTAGCTGGAGCACAGATACGCAGTATTTT
CASSPGTSWSTDTQYF
>NA|TRBV12-3/TRBV12-4|few|TRBJ2-7
TGTGCCAGCAGGAGACAGGCCCCTGGGGAGCAGTACTTC
CASRRQAPGEQYF
>NA|TRBV12-3/TRBV12-4|NA|TRBJ1-5
TGTGCCAGCAGAGCCGGGCTAACAAATCAGCCCCAGCATTTT
CASRAGLTNQPQHF
>NA|TRBV27|few|TRBJ2-3
TGTGCCAGCAGTTTAGTAGCGGCCGCAGATACGCAGTATTTT
CASSLVAAADTQYF
>TRBD1|TRBV30|NA|TRBJ2-3
TGTGCCTGGAGTGTAATCGGACAGGGGCGCACAGATACGCAGTATTTT
CAWSVIGQGRTDTQYF
>NA|TRBV29-1|NA|TRBJ2-2
TGCAGCGTCGTCGAATCGCCTAGCGCGGGCGGGGAGCTGTTTTTT
CSVVESPSAGGELFF
>TRBD2|TRBV6-5|many|TRBJ2-3
TGTGCCAGCAGTTACTCCGCTAGCGGGAGTGGTGCCACAGATACGCAGTATTTT
CASSYSASGSGATDTQYF
>TRBD2|TRBV6-5|many|TRBJ2-1
TGTGCCAGCAGTTACGCTAGCGGGAGATACAATGAGCAGTTCTTC
CASSYASGRYNEQFF
>NA|TRBV3-1|NA|TRBJ1-1
TGTGCCAGCAGCCAGTTACAGCCGAACACTGAAGCTTTCTTT
CASSQLQPNTEAFF
>TRBD1|TRBV29-1|few|TRBJ2-1
TGCAGCGTTGAAATAAGGTCACAGGGGGGTGAGCAGTTCTTC
CSVEIRSQGGEQFF
>NA|TRBV12-3/TRBV12-4|NA|TRBJ1-4
TGTGCCAGCAGTTTAGAAGGCGCAGGGCCAACTAATGAAAAACTGTTTTTT
CASSLEGAGPTNEKLFF
>NA|TRBV3-1|NA|TRBJ1-3
TGTGCCAGCAGCGAAACAGGGCGACTCTCTGGAAACACCATATATTTT
CASSETGRLSGNTIYF
>NA|TRBV20-1|few|TRBJ1-4
TGCAGTGCTATTTATACAGGAGTTAATGAAAAACTGTTTTTT
CSAIYTGVNEKLFF
>TRBD1|TRBV20-1|NA|TRBJ2-4
TGCAGTGCGACTGACAGGGCTGAAGTCAAAAACATTCAGTACTTC
CSATDRAEVKNIQYF
>NA|TRBV12-3/TRBV12-4|many|TRBJ1-6
TGTGCCAGCGGCGACACCCCCAAATTACCCCACTTT
CASGDTPKLPHF
>TRBD1|TRBV20-1|few|TRBJ1-6
TGCAGTGCTTCACAGGGGAAAAATTCACCCCTCCACTTT
CSASQGKNSPLHF
>NA|TRBV12-3/TRBV12-4|NA|TRBJ1-3
TGTGCCAGCAGTTTAAGGGAGGCCCTCTCCGGAAACACCATATATTTT
CASSLREALSGNTIYF
>TRBD2|TRBV20-1|NA|TRBJ2-1
TGCAGTGCTAGGGGTAGCGGGCATCCCTACAATGAGCAGTTCTTC
CSARGSGHPYNEQFF
>NA|TRBV12-3/TRBV12-4|few|TRBJ2-1
TGTGCCAGCACCGACACTAGTGGGGGTAACAATGAGCAGTTCTTC
CASTDTSGGNNEQFF
>NA|TRBV18|NA|TRBJ2-7
TGTGCCAGCTCACCACCGCGCAGACTTTCCTACGAGCAGTACTTC
CASSPPRRLSYEQYF
>TRBD2|TRBV12-5|few|TRBJ2-2
TGTGCTAGTGCTCCCCCCGGGGGGGAGAACACCGGGGAGCTGTTTTTT
CASAPPGGENTGELFF
>NA|TRBV5-5|NA|TRBJ2-3
TGTGCCAGCAGCCCGGCGGGACTCCATTACACAGATACGCAGTATTTT
CASSPAGLHYTDTQYF
>NA|TRBV29-1|few|TRBJ1-2
TGCAGCGCAGGGAAAAGTGACTATGGCTACACCTTC
CSAGKSDYGYTF
>NA|TRBV9|few|TRBJ2-3
TGTGCCAGCAGCGTAGGAGGGATCCTCACAGATACGCAGTATTTT
CASSVGGILTDTQYF
>NA|TRBV10-3|NA|TRBJ2-7
TGTGCCATCAGTCCTACAGGGTCCTACGAGCAGTACTTC
CAISPTGSYEQYF
>TRBD2|TRBV20-1|few|TRBJ2-3
TGCAGTGCTAGAGAAGCGGGAGGGACGGCAGATACGCAGTATTTT
CSAREAGGTADTQYF
>NA|TRBV21-1|few|TRBJ2-7
TGTGCCAGCAGCGTCCTTACAGGGGCGTCCTACGAGCAGTACTTC
CASSVLTGASYEQYF
>NA|TRBV20-1|few|TRBJ2-1
TGCAGTGCTGCAAGGACTTTATACAATGAGCAGTTCTTC
CSAARTLYNEQFF
>NA|TRBV7-8|NA|TRBJ1-5
TGTGCCAGCAGCTTAGCGGGGGAAGGCAATCAGCCCCAGCATTTT
CASSLAGEGNQPQHF
>NA|TRBV15|once|TRBJ2-1
TGTGCCACCAGCAGAGATTTAATCGTCAACAATGAGCAGTTCTTC
CATSRDLIVNNEQFF
>NA|TRBV25-1|NA|TRBJ2-3
TGTGCCAGCAGTGAAGCCCATCCCTCCTCTACGCAGTATTTT
CASSEAHPSSTQYF
>TRBD2|TRBV4-3|NA|TRBJ2-3
TGCGCCAGCAGCCAAGATCGGACTAGCGGGGTGGGGTCAGATACGCAGTATTTT
CASSQDRTSGVGSDTQYF
>NA|TRBV10-3|NA|TRBJ1-2
TGTGCCATGAGCCCCAGGCCCCTCCGATCCTATGGCTACACCTTC
CAMSPRPLRSYGYTF
>NA|TRBV20-1|few|TRBJ2-1
TGCAGTGCTAGGTCGGCGGGGCCCTACAATGAGCAGTTCTTC
CSARSAGPYNEQFF
>TRBD2|TRBV29-1|NA|TRBJ2-1
TGCAGCGGACGGGACTATATCGATGAGCAGTTCTTC
CSGRDYIDEQFF
>TRBD2|TRBV7-2|many|TRBJ2-1
TGTGCCAGCAGCTTATTATCACTAGCGGGGGGGCGAGAGCAGTTCTTC
CASSLLSLAGGREQFF